The entry below gives a single T cell receptor (beta chain) sequence along with its context. This clone's antigen is unknown. The input lacks base qualities; no much larger clone sits a single base away. Stable Graves' hyperthyroidism was defined as the absence of progression to ophthalmopathy over 18 months of follow-up. Hyperthyroidism patients were aged 18 to 65 years and newly diagnosed, with disease duration of less than 2 months. Patients with uncontrolled infections, other autoimmune diseases, pregnancy or lactation were excluded. Diagnoses were established on the basis of clinical symptoms, serum thyroxine and TRAb, thyroid ultrasound, and orbital computed tomography. Ficoll-Paque density gradient centrifugation was used to isolate PBMCs from around 9.1 ml of fresh peripheral blood. Total RNA was extracted with Trizol reagent, and quality was checked on an Agilent 2100 Bioanalyzer. The TCR beta CDR3 regions were amplified from the RNA transcripts. The TCR CDR3 was subjected to a first round of RT-PCR using the HTBI primer set and the Qiagen OneStep RT-PCR kit. Libraries were constructed in a second round of multiplex PCR, after which size selection and purification were performed. Sequencing of the libraries was done on an Illumina HiSeq2000 using paired-end 100 bp reads. In the original analysis: SOAPnuke was used to process the raw data, removing reads that contained adapters or uncalled bases, had a mean Phred below 15, or lacked an exact match to the constant primer or identifier. High-quality paired reads were merged with COPE v1.2.5, and unique nucleotide sequences were defined as clonotypes. Clonotypes were aligned to IMGT TRBV, TRBD and TRBJ reference segments using MiTCR v1.1. Analysis was restricted to V-J combinations with a frequency above 0.0001, which covered roughly 99% of repertoires. A TCS score was defined as the ratio between F50 (clonal expansion) and ExV (chaos), using BLOSUM62-based TCRdist between CDR3 peptides within each V-J. Welch's t-statistics and random forest reduced 450 to 600 V-J features to roughly 13, which were used in a naive Bayes classifier (R e1071). TCRdb reran the public reads through fastp at Q25 and MiXCR, keeping productive beta chains. Merged by CDR3 protein, the rows form single entries marked with the most common genes and DNA. For this entry, the V and J calls and clone size follow TCRdb and not the study's own pipeline. The sample table holds approximately 320,000 distinct CDR3 sequences, of which 16% were seen once. Roughly 31% of the sample lies in the top ten.

This sample was included in a study of T cells in Graves' hyperthyroidism and ophthalmopathy (dated 2019 in TCRdb). Broadly, across the study: Peripheral blood was collected at initial diagnosis, before any treatment. For training and testing, the roughly 100 patients in the discovery cohort were randomly divided in a 7:3 ratio. To identify distinguishing TCR V-J signatures, a discovery cohort of 90 to 100 patients was used, comprising 40 to 45 with Graves' ophthalmopathy and 57 with stable Graves' hyperthyroidism. TCR Vbeta CDR3 sequencing of approximately 140 peripheral blood samples (approximately 44 ophthalmopathy, 70 to 85 hyperthyroidism and roughly 17 progressor patients) is reported in the paper. After sampling, hyperthyroidism patients received methimazole starting at 30 mg daily, and ophthalmopathy patients received high-dose intravenous methylprednisolone. Prospective prediction of ophthalmopathy was tested in an independent validation cohort consisting of 18 hyperthyroidism patients and 17 patients who later progressed to ophthalmopathy. The study also compared thyroid tissue and blood T-cell repertoires from over 5 Graves' hyperthyroidism patients.

The full study reports these points: In validation, progression to ophthalmopathy was predicted by the model with 70.59% sensitivity and about 72% specificity, a median of 6.5 months before onset. In cross-validation, a model built on a 13 V-J signature told ophthalmopathy apart from stable hyperthyroidism with approximately 90% sensitivity and approximately 81% specificity, and in testing the same model reached 80%/75%. Most expanded thyroid clonotypes (frequency above 0.001) were also found in blood, which suggests that blood repertoires may mirror thyroid immune responses. No statistical method was used to set the sample size in advance, and investigators knew the group allocation.

Trimming takes 4 bases from V and 6 bases from J, and the germline ends sit 13 bases apart. The CDR3 measures 14 amino acids from cysteine to phenylalanine. The sequence is cut down to CDR3 DNA, 42 bases in frame from base 1. CDR1 SGHNT and CDR2 YYREEE are derived from the germline V gene (reference sequence). The sequenced material came from blood. The TCR originated in a man younger than 40 with Graves' hyperthyroidism. The chain is assembled from TRBV5-4 and TRBJ2-2, with an unclear D gene assignment. The bases read TGTGCCAGCAGCGGATGGACGGCCCCCGGGGAGCTGTTTTTT. This encodes CASSGWTAPGELFF.